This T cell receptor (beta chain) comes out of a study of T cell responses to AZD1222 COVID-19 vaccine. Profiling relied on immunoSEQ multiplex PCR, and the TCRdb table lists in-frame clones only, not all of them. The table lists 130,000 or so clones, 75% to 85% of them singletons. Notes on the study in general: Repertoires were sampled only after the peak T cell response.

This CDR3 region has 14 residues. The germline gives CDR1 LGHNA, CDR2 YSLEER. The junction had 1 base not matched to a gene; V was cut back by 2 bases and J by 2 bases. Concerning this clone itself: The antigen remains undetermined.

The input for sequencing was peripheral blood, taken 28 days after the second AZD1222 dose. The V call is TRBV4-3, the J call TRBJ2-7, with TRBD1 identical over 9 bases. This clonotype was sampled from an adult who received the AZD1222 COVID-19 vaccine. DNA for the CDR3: TGCGCCAGCAGCCAATACAGGGGGCCCTACGAGCAGTACTTC. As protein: CASSQYRGPYEQYF.